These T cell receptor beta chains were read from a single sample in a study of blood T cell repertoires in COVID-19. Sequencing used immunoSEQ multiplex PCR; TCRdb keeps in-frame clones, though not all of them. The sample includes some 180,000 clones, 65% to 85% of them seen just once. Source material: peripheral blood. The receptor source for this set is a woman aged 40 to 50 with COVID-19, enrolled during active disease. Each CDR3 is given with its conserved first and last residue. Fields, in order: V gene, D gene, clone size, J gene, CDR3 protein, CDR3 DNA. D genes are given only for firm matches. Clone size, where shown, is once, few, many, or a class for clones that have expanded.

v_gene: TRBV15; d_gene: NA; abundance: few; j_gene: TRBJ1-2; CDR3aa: CATSDARDYGYTF; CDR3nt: TGTGCCACCAGCGACGCACGGGACTATGGCTACACCTTC
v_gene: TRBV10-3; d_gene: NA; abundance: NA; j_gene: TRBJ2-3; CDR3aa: CAISEPGSGDTQYF; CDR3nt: TGTGCCATCAGTGAGCCGGGATCCGGAGATACGCAGTATTTT
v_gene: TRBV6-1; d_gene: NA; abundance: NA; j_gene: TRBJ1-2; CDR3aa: CASTNGYFEGYTF; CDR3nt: TGTGCCAGCACGAATGGTTACTTCGAGGGCTACACCTTC
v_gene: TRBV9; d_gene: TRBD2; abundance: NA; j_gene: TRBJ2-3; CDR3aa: CASSVWEGRGDTQYF; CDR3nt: TGTGCCAGCAGCGTATGGGAGGGCCGGGGAGATACGCAGTATTTT
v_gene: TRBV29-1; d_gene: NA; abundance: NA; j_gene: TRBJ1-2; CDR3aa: CSSARGSDYGYTF; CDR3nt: TGCAGCTCAGCGCGGGGGTCTGACTATGGCTACACCTTC
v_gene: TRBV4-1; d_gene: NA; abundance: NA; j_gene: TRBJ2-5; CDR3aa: CASSPEQETQYF; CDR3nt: TGCGCCAGCAGCCCTGAGCAAGAGACCCAGTACTTC
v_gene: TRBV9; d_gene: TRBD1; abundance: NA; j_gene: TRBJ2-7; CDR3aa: CASSVDRGEQYF; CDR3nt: TGTGCCAGCAGCGTAGACAGGGGCGAGCAGTACTTC
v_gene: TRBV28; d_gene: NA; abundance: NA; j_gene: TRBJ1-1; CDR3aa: CASTRGGPLNTEAFF; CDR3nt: TGTGCCAGCACTCGGGGGGGCCCTTTGAACACTGAAGCTTTCTTT
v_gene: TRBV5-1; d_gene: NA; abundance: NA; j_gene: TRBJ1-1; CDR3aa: CASGTGSLNTEAFF; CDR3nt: TGCGCCAGCGGTACAGGGTCACTGAACACTGAAGCTTTCTTT
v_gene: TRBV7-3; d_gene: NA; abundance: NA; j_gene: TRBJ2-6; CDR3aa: CASRPSRGSGANVLTF; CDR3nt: TGTGCCAGCAGGCCTAGTAGGGGCTCTGGGGCCAACGTCCTGACTTTC
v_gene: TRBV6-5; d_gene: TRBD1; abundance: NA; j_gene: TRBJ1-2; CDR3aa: CASSYPGQGNYGYTF; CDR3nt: TGTGCCAGCAGTTACCCGGGACAGGGGAACTATGGCTACACCTTC
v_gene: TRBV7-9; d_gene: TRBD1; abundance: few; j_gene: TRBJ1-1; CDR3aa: CASSPQGGRDTEAFF; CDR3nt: TGTGCCAGCAGCCCTCAGGGGGGCCGCGACACTGAAGCTTTCTTT
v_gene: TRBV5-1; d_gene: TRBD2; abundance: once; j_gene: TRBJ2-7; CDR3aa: CASSPGAKREETYEQYF; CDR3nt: TGCGCCAGCAGCCCGGGAGCGAAGCGGGAGGAAACCTACGAGCAGTACTTC
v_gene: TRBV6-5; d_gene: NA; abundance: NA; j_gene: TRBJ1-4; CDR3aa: CASQAGKPDEKLFF; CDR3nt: TGTGCCTCCCAGGCGGGGAAACCGGATGAAAAACTGTTTTTT
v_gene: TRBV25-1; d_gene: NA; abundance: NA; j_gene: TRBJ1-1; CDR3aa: CASSERDSRVRNTEAFF; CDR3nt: TGTGCCAGCAGTGAAAGAGATTCCCGGGTTCGCAACACTGAAGCTTTCTTT
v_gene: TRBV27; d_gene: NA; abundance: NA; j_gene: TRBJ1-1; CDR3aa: CASRSLNTEAFF; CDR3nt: TGTGCCAGCAGATCTTTGAACACTGAAGCTTTCTTT
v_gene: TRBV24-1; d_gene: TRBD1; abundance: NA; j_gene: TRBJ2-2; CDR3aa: CATSDWGDRGNGELFF; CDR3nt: TGTGCCACCAGTGATTGGGGGGACAGGGGGAACGGGGAGCTGTTTTTT
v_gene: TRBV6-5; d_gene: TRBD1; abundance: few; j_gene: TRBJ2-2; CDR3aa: CASRSGGSGTGELFF; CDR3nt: TGTGCCAGCAGGTCAGGGGGCTCGGGCACCGGGGAGCTGTTTTTT
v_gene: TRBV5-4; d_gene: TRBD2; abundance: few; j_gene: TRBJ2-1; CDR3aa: CASSRGGPQGNEQFF; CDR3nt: TGTGCCAGCTCCCGGGGGGGTCCGCAGGGCAATGAGCAGTTCTTC
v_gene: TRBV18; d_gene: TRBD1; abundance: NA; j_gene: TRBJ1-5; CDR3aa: CASSPDRGNQPQHF; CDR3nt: TGTGCCAGCTCACCGGACAGGGGCAATCAGCCCCAGCATTTT
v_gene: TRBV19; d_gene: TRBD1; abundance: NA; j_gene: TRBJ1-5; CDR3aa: CASSRGQGVNQPQHF; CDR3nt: TGTGCCAGTAGCCGTGGACAGGGCGTGAATCAGCCCCAGCATTTT
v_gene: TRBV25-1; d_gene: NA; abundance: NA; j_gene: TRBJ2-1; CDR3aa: CASSEGRDYNEQFF; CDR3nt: TGTGCCAGCAGTGAAGGTCGGGACTACAATGAGCAGTTCTTC
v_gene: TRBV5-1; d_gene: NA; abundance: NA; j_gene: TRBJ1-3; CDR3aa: CASSPGTGNTIYF; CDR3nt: TGCGCCAGCAGCCCCGGGACAGGAAACACCATATATTTT
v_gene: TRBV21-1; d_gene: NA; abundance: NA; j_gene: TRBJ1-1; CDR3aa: CASLPKRLATEAFF; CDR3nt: TGTGCCAGCCTCCCTAAGCGCCTCGCCACTGAAGCTTTCTTT
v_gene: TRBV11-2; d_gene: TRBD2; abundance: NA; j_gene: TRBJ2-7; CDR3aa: CASRSGLATSEQYF; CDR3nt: TGTGCCAGCAGATCAGGACTAGCTACGTCCGAGCAGTACTTC
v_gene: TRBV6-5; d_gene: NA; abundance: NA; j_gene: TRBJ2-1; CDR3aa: CASPGVNEQFF; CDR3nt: TGTGCCAGCCCGGGGGTCAATGAGCAGTTCTTC
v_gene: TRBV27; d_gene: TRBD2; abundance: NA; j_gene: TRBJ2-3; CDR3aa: CASSTRGTSGTDTQYF; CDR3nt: TGTGCCAGCAGTACCCGAGGGACTAGCGGCACAGATACGCAGTATTTT
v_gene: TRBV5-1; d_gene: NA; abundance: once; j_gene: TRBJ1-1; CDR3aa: CASSLMTAPGAFF; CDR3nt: TGCGCCAGCAGCTTGATGACAGCCCCTGGCGCTTTCTTT
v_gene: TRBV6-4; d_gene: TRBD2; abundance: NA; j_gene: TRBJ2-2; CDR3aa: CASSDSGRGGTGELFF; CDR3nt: TGTGCCAGCAGTGACTCGGGGAGGGGAGGAACCGGGGAGCTGTTTTTT
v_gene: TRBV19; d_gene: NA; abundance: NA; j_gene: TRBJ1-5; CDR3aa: CASTTRGSNQPQHF; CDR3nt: TGTGCCAGTACGACTCGAGGTAGCAATCAGCCCCAGCATTTT
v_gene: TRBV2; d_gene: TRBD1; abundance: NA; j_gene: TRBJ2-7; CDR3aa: CASSPGQGLGEQYF; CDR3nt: TGTGCCAGCAGCCCCGGACAGGGGCTAGGGGAGCAGTACTTC
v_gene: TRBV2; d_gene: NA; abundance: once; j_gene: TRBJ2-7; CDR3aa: CASRGRSGGFEQYF; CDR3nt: TGTGCCAGCAGGGGACGAAGTGGGGGCTTCGAGCAGTACTTC
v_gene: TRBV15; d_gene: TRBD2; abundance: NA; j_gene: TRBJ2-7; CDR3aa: CATSTPSEGGRAYEQYF; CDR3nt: TGTGCCACCAGCACCCCGAGTGAAGGAGGGAGGGCCTACGAGCAGTACTTC
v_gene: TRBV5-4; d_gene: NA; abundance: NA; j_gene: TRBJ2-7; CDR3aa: CASSLKGQGSYEQYF; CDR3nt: TGTGCCAGCAGCTTGAAGGGGCAGGGCTCCTACGAGCAGTACTTC
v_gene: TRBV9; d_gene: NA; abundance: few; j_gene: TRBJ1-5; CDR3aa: CASSADSSYSNQPQHF; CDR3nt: TGTGCCAGCAGCGCCGACAGCAGTTATAGCAATCAGCCCCAGCATTTT
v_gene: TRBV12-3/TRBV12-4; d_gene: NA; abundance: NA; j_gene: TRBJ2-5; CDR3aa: CASSLPGQETQYF; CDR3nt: TGTGCCAGCAGTTTACCAGGCCAAGAGACCCAGTACTTC
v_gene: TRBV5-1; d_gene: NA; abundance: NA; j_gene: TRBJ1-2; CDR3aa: CASKKLGVREKGPDGYTF; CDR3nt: TGCGCCAGCAAAAAGCTTGGGGTCAGGGAAAAGGGGCCCGATGGCTACACCTTC
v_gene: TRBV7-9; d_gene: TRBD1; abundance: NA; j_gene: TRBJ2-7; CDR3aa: CASSYSGQGTSEQYF; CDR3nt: TGTGCCAGCAGCTACTCTGGACAGGGAACGAGCGAGCAGTACTTC
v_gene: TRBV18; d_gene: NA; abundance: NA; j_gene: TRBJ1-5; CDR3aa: CASSPTPIQNSNQPQHF; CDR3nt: TGTGCCAGCTCACCGACACCGATCCAAAATAGCAATCAGCCCCAGCATTTT
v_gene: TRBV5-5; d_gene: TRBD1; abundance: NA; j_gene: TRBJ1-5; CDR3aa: CASSARDRGDQPQHF; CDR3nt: TGTGCCAGCAGCGCCCGGGACAGGGGGGATCAGCCCCAGCATTTT
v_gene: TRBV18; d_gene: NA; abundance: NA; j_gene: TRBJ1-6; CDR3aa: CASSFREKESPLHF; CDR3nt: TGTGCCAGCTCGTTCCGGGAGAAGGAGTCACCCCTCCACTTT